This TCR beta chain originates from a study of identical twins. A universal primer site was incorporated via template switching, and the cDNA contained unique molecular identifiers. A single record per CDR3 protein comes from TCRdb applying MiXCR to the 5' RACE reads. The sample contains hundreds of thousands of distinct CDR3 sequences, 18% of which appear only once. The same data also went into a second study, on T cells expressing NK-cell markers. As that report states: The sequencing cohort of eight donors included seven HCMV-seropositive individuals and one seronegative individual. Once again these clonotypes came out on top in the CD3+CD56-NKG2C+ fraction of a handful of donors.

Sequencing used PBMCs. The source is a woman under 30 in good health.

CDR3 bases: TGTGCCAGCAGCTTACCCGGACAGGGGGGCGAAAAACTGTTTTTT. Its translation: CASSLPGQGGEKLFF. The rearrangement uses TRBV7-9 and TRBJ1-4, with 10 bases aligning to TRBD1. This CDR3 region has 15 residues. Trimming took 2 bases from V and 8 from J; bases not matched to a gene: 5. Germline CDR1 SEHNR, CDR2 FQNEAQ (reference sequence).